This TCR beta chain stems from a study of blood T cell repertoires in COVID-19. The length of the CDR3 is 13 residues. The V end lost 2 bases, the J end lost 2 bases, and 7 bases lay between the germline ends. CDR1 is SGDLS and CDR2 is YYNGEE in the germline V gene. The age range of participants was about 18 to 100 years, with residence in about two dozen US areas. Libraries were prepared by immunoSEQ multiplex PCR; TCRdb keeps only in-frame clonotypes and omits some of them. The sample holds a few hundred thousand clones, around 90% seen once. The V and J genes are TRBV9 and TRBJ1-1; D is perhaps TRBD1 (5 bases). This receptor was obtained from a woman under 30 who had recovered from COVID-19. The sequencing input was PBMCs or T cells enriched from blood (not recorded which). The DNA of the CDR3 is TGTGCCAGCAGCGTTGACAGCAACACTGAAGCTTTCTTT. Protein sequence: CASSVDSNTEAFF.